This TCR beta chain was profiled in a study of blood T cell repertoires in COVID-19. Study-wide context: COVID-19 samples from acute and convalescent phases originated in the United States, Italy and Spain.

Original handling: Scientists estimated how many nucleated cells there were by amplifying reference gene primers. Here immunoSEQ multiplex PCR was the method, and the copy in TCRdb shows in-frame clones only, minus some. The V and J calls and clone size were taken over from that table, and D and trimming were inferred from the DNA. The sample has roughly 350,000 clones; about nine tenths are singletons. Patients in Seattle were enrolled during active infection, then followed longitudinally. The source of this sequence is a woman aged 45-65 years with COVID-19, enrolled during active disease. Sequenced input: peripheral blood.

For the CDR3, the DNA is TGTGCCAGCAGATGGGGCCTTCCGAACTCCTACAATGAGCAGTTCTTC. Translated, it gives CASRWGLPNSYNEQFF. The rearrangement links TRBV6-6 to TRBJ2-1; a possible D gene is TRBD1 (5 bases). The ends were cut back, 6 bases at V and 0 bases at J, with 15 bases in the middle. CDR1 is MNHNY, CDR2 SVGAGI, per germline (reference sequence). This CDR3 spans 16 amino acids.